The 31 T cell receptor beta chains below all came from one sample that was sequenced in a study of PD-1 blockade in classical Hodgkin lymphoma. Following autologous stem cell transplantation, relapse occurred in every patient, and exposure to brentuximab vedotin varied. Measured with immunoSEQ multiplex PCR; TCRdb has only the in-frame clones, and not every one. The sample holds more than 85,000 clones, around nine tenths seen once. The sequencing used peripheral blood mononuclear cells (PBMCs), collected before the second cycle of nivolumab. Source of these receptors: a human donor with classical Hodgkin lymphoma.

The chain carries TRBV27 and TRBJ2-7; unclear D gene. Germline V gene sequence: CDR1 MNHEY, CDR2 SMNVEV (reference sequence). The CDR3 consists of 13 residues. Trimming stripped 8 bases from V and 0 bases from J, with 11 bases between. The CDR3 sequence is CASSQRSSYEQYF. Here the CDR3 DNA reads TGTGCCAGCTCTCAGCGAAGCTCCTACGAGCAGTACTTC.

This sequence joins TRBV6-5 and TRBJ2-7; D is uncertain. CDR3 length equals 15 residues. Deletions cut 0 bases from V and 6 bases from J, with 15 bases between. Germline CDR1 and CDR2: MNHEY and SVGAGI. The CDR3 sequence: CASSYSITSLGEQYF. CDR3 coding DNA: TGTGCCAGCAGTTACTCGATCACGAGTCTGGGCGAGCAGTACTTC.

A word on this clone: Relative to the germline gene, one junction end is altered; a read error may explain this. The chain has TRBV29-1 and TRBJ1-3, with a tentative D call TRBD1 (5 bases). There are 14 residues in the CDR3. The germline gives CDR1 SQVTM, CDR2 ANQGSEA. The DNA of the CDR3 is TGCAGCGTGGAAGACAGAAACTCTGGAAACACCATATATTTT. It is translated as CSVEDRNSGNTIYF.

The rearrangement links TRBV2 to TRBJ2-7, with 10 nucleotides matching TRBD1. V lost 10 bases, J lost 0 bases, and 6 bases stayed unmatched. Germline V gives CDR1 SNHLY, CDR2 FYNNEI. The CDR3 runs 14 residues. The CDR3, as DNA: TGTGCCAAGGGGGGACAGGGGACCTCCTACGAGCAGTACTTC. It encodes CAKGGQGTSYEQYF.

This rearrangement joins TRBV5-1 to TRBJ2-1; TRBD2 matches 13 bases. CDR1 is SGHRS and CDR2 is YFSETQ in the germline V gene. CDR3 length: 17 amino acids. V lost 5 bases, J lost 0 bases, and 5 bases stayed unmatched. CDR3 amino acids: CASSHGLAGVSYNEQFF. CDR3 in DNA: TGCGCCAGCAGTCACGGACTAGCGGGAGTCTCCTACAATGAGCAGTTCTTC.

In DNA form, the CDR3 reads TGTGCCAGCAGCGTAAGACTAGAGGGGACCGGGGAGCTGTTTTTT. It yields the protein CASSVRLEGTGELFF. The gene calls are TRBV9 and TRBJ2-2; TRBD2 might be the D (6 bases). The germline V gene has CDR1 SGDLS and CDR2 YYNGEE. The length of the CDR3 is 15 residues. Trimming removed 1 base at V and 5 bases at J, with 12 bases between.

The chain uses TRBV28 and TRBJ1-2; possible D gene TRBD1, 5 bases. Trimming cost V 3 bases and J 4 bases, with 12 bases left between them. This CDR3 spans 14 amino acids. The germline gives CDR1 MDHEN, CDR2 SYDVKM. CDR3 in DNA: TGTGCCAGCAGTTTCCGCGACAGAACCTATGGCTACACCTTC. This encodes CASSFRDRTYGYTF.

The chain is built from TRBV19 and TRBJ2-5; 8 nucleotides match TRBD2. CDR3 length: 15 residues. Germline V gene lookup returns CDR1 LNHDA and CDR2 SQIVND (reference sequence). V dropped 6 bases and J dropped 5; count of bases not matched to a gene: 11. For the CDR3, the DNA is TGTGCCAGTAGCCGAAACGGGGGGGTAGGGGAGACCCAGTACTTC. It codes for CASSRNGGVGETQYF.

V and J are TRBV2 and TRBJ2-2; D unresolved. This CDR3 comprises 16 residues. Germline assignment: CDR1 SNHLY and CDR2 FYNNEI. V was trimmed by 2 bases and J by 0 bases, leaving 10 bases between them. The CDR3, as DNA: TGTGCCAGCAGTGAAATCGCAAGCTCGAACACCGGGGAGCTGTTTTTT. Its translation: CASSEIASSNTGELFF.

The rearrangement links TRBV27 to TRBJ2-7; D remains ambiguous. Germline V gives CDR1 MNHEY, CDR2 SMNVEV (reference sequence). Trimming shortened V by 4 bases and J by 2 bases, and 6 bases separated the two germline ends. CDR3 size: 12 residues. CDR3 sequence (DNA): TGTGCCAGCAGTTCCTCACCCTACGAGCAGTACTTC. Protein product: CASSSSPYEQYF.

This chain links TRBV2 with TRBJ2-7; 10 bases agree with TRBD2. V lost 6 bases and J lost 0; bases outside the gene matches: 8. Per germline, CDR1 SNHLY and CDR2 FYNNEI. The CDR3 consists of 16 residues. The DNA of the CDR3 is TGTGCCAGCAGGGAATCTAGCGGGAGCGTCTCCTACGAGCAGTACTTC. It yields the protein CASRESSGSVSYEQYF.

This rearrangement joins TRBV19 to TRBJ1-5, with 7 positions matching TRBD1. The CDR3 consists of 15 residues. CDR1 and CDR2 (germline): LNHDA, SQIVND (reference sequence). Trimming cost V 4 bases and J 6 bases; bases outside gene matches: 9. The CDR3 region has the DNA TGTGCCAGTAGTAAGACAGGGAGGGGACTTCAGCCCCAGCATTTT. Translating gives CASSKTGRGLQPQHF.

This clone was picked up one time. The rearrangement joins TRBV19 to TRBJ2-5; 10 bases map to TRBD1. Germline V lookup: CDR1 LNHDA, CDR2 SQIVND (reference sequence). J lost 6 bases, V lost 4 bases, and 8 bases had no gene match. The CDR3 extends over 15 amino acids. CDR3: CASSTRGQGGKTQYF. Written as DNA, the CDR3 is TGTGCCAGTAGTACCCGCGGACAGGGGGGAAAGACCCAGTACTTC.

CDR3 nucleotides: TGTGCCAGCAGAAACTTCATAGGCCGGAACACTGAAGCTTTCTTT. Protein product: CASRNFIGRNTEAFF. This chain links TRBV28 with TRBJ1-1; D gene uncertain. V lost 6 bases, J lost 1 base, and 15 bases lay in between. The CDR3 length is 15 residues. Germline assignment: CDR1 MDHEN and CDR2 SYDVKM. The whole variable domain, remainder taken from reference TRBV28 and TRBJ1-1, is DVKVTQSSRYLVKRTGEKVFLECVQDMDHENMFWYRQDPGLGLRLIYFSYDVKMKEKGDIPEGYSVSREKKERFSLILESASTNQTSMYLCASRNFIGRNTEAFFGQGTRLTVV.

The V call is TRBV7-2, the J call TRBJ2-2; 7 nucleotides align to TRBD2. Trimming removed 5 bases from V and 3 bases from J; junction bases left unmatched: 12. Germline V lookup: CDR1 SGHTA, CDR2 FQGNSA. There are 17 residues in the CDR3. The CDR3: CASSASFAGVDTGELFF. CDR3 DNA: TGTGCCAGCAGCGCCTCGTTCGCGGGAGTCGACACCGGGGAGCTGTTTTTT.

The sample holds a few counts of this clone. V usage is TRBV7-9 and J usage is TRBJ1-1; perhaps TRBD1 as D (5 bases). CDR1 and CDR2 from the germline V gene are SEHNR and FQNEAQ (reference sequence). The length of the CDR3 is 13 residues. V dropped 6 bases and J dropped 5 bases, with 13 bases sitting between them. CDR3 DNA: TGTGCCAGCAGTTCGAGTCAGGGAACTGAAGCTTTCTTT. Translating it yields CASSSSQGTEAFF.

The chain is built from TRBV28 and TRBJ1-4; 7 bases line up with TRBD1. V was clipped by 5 bases and J by 3 bases; unmatched bases: 9. Germline CDR1 MDHEN, CDR2 SYDVKM. The length of the CDR3 is 16 residues. CDR3 DNA: TGTGCCAGCAGTCCCCCCCGGGGACAGCCTAATGAAAAACTGTTTTTT. It translates to CASSPPRGQPNEKLFF.

The CDR3 nucleotides read TGTGCCAGTACCAGGGGACAGGGGGCCCAAGAGACCCAGTACTTC. Amino acids: CASTRGQGAQETQYF. V usage is TRBV19 and J usage is TRBJ2-5, with 12 bases lining up with TRBD1. Germline V gene lookup returns CDR1 LNHDA and CDR2 SQIVND (reference sequence). Germline trimming cut 7 bases from V and 1 base from J; bases unmatched to any gene: 4. The CDR3 is 15 residues long. Supplemented by reference TRBV19 and TRBJ2-5, the full variable domain reads DGGITQSPKYLFRKEGQNVTLSCEQNLNHDAMYWYRQDPGQGLRLIYYSQIVNDFQKGDIAEGYSVSREKKESFPLTVTSAQKNPTAFYLCASTRGQGAQETQYFGPGTRLLVL.

This clone was detected only once. The rearrangement links TRBV5-4 to TRBJ2-3; 8 nucleotides agree with TRBD1. CDR3 size: 17 residues. Per germline, CDR1 SGHNT and CDR2 YYREEE (reference sequence). J lost 2 bases, V lost 3 bases, and 11 bases had no gene match. CDR3 sequence (DNA): TGTGCCAGCAGCTCTACTGCCGGACAGGGACTCACAGATACGCAGTATTTT. Translated, it gives CASSSTAGQGLTDTQYF. The full variable domain, its missing parts supplied by reference TRBV5-4 and TRBJ2-3, is ETGVTQSPTHLIKTRGQQVTLRCSSQSGHNTVSWYQQALGQGPQFIFQYYREEENGRGNFPPRFSGLQFPNYSSELNVNALELDDSALYLCASSSTAGQGLTDTQYFGPGTRLTVL.

This rearrangement joins TRBV14 to TRBJ2-7; 7 bases line up with TRBD2. Germline loops: CDR1 SGHDN, CDR2 FVKESK. The CDR3 has 17 residues. J was trimmed by 0 bases and V by 0 bases; bases with no gene match: 8. The DNA for the CDR3 is TGTGCCAGCAGCCAAGACACCCCTAGCGGTAGCTCCTACGAGCAGTACTTC. It yields the protein CASSQDTPSGSSYEQYF.

J is TRBJ2-3 and V is TRBV15, with TRBD1 as a possible D gene (6 bases). The CDR3 totals 16 residues. Trimming pared 0 bases from V and 2 bases from J, leaving 12 bases between. Germline CDR1 is LNHNV and CDR2 is YYDKDF (reference sequence). This chain's CDR3 is CATSRDRQGPTDTQYF. The DNA for the CDR3 is TGTGCCACCAGCAGAGATCGCCAGGGGCCCACAGATACGCAGTATTTT.

J is TRBJ2-7 and V is TRBV11-1, with D maybe TRBD2 (6 bases). This CDR3 spans 13 amino acids. Germline V gene data show CDR1 as SGHAT and CDR2 as FQDESV (reference sequence). Trimming removed 3 bases at V and 5 bases at J, with 11 bases between. Here the CDR3 reads CASSFTGADEQYF. The CDR3 DNA follows: TGTGCCAGCAGCTTCACGGGAGCTGACGAGCAGTACTTC.

The V gene is TRBV11-2, the J gene TRBJ2-1; 12 positions agree with TRBD2. CDR1 is SGHAT, CDR2 FQNNGV, per germline. The J segment lost 1 base and the V segment lost 6 bases, leaving 7 bases of the junction unmatched. The CDR3 loop spans 17 amino acids. Here the CDR3 DNA reads TGTGCCAGCAGGTCTAGCGGGAGGGCCGGGTCCTACAATGAGCAGTTCTTC. It specifies CASRSSGRAGSYNEQFF. Drawing the rest from reference TRBV11-2 and TRBJ2-1, the complete variable domain is EAGVAQSPRYKIIEKRQSVAFWCNPISGHATLYWYQQILGQGPKLLIQFQNNGVVDDSQLPKDRFSAERLKGVDSTLKIQPAKLEDSAVYLCASRSSGRAGSYNEQFFGPGTRLTVL.

The rearrangement links TRBV5-4 to TRBJ2-5, with TRBD2 as a possible D gene (6 bases). The CDR3 extends over 15 amino acids. Between the trimmed V and J ends, which lost 0 bases and 2 bases, there was a span of 11 bases. Germline V lookup: CDR1 SGHNT, CDR2 YYREEE (reference sequence). CDR3 protein: CASSLVAVQQETQYF. The CDR3 DNA is TGTGCCAGCAGCTTGGTAGCGGTGCAACAAGAGACCCAGTACTTC.

V and J are TRBV5-1 and TRBJ2-7, with 7 bases that match TRBD1. This CDR3 contains 14 residues. Germline CDR1 and CDR2: SGHRS and YFSETQ. The J segment lost 2 bases and the V segment lost 5 bases, leaving 7 bases of the junction unmatched. CDR3 amino acids: CASRPGQVAYEQYF. The DNA for the CDR3 is TGCGCCAGCAGACCCGGACAGGTTGCCTACGAGCAGTACTTC. The whole variable domain, remainder taken from reference TRBV5-1 and TRBJ2-7, is KAGVTQTPRYLIKTRGQQVTLSCSPISGHRSVSWYQQTPGQGLQFLFEYFSETQRNKGNFPGRFSGRQFSNSRSEMNVSTLELGDSALYLCASRPGQVAYEQYFGPGTRLTVT.

The chain uses TRBV15 and TRBJ2-5; D not resolved. Looked up from germline, CDR1 is LNHNV and CDR2 is YYDKDF (reference sequence). V was trimmed by 0 bases and J by 1 base, leaving 9 bases between them. This CDR3 has 15 amino acids. The CDR3 nucleotides are TGTGCCACCAGCAGAGATTGGAGTAGCCAAGAGACCCAGTACTTC. It is translated as CATSRDWSSQETQYF.

The chain couples TRBV7-8 to TRBJ2-7; the match to TRBD2 covers 9 bases. With V trimmed by 3 bases and J by 7 bases, 13 bases remained unmatched. The CDR3 extends over 16 amino acids. CDR1 and CDR2 from the germline V gene are SGHVS and FQNEAQ. CDR3: CASSLSSGLAEGEQYF. The DNA for the CDR3 is TGTGCCAGCAGCTTGAGTTCGGGACTAGCAGAGGGGGAGCAGTACTTC. Looking up the rest from reference TRBV7-8 and TRBJ2-7 gives the full variable domain: GAGVSQSPRYKVAKRGQDVALRCDPISGHVSLFWYQQALGQGPEFLTYFQNEAQLDKSGLPSDRFFAERPEGSVSTLKIQRTQQEDSAVYLCASSLSSGLAEGEQYFGPGTRLTVT.

As concerns this clone: Sequence at one end of the junction differs from germline and may be a read error. The chain uses TRBV7-7 and TRBJ2-5; 7 bases map to TRBD2. Germline values: CDR1 SSHAT, CDR2 FNYEAQ (reference sequence). This CDR3 contains 18 residues. DNA for the CDR3: TGTGCTAGCAGTCTCCGAGGGGTGGGAGGGCCCTATCAAGAGACCCAGTACTTC. It is translated as CASSLRGVGGPYQETQYF.

The rearrangement joins TRBV28 to TRBJ2-3; TRBD2 matches at 9 bases. The germline CDR1 and CDR2 sequences are MDHEN and SYDVKM. The CDR3 loop spans 17 amino acids. V gave up 1 base and J gave up 7 bases; unmatched junction bases: 12. CDR3 loop: CASSLLSSGNLQYTQYF. CDR3 sequence (DNA): TGTGCCAGCAGTTTATTGTCTAGCGGGAATCTTCAGTATACGCAGTATTTT.

V is TRBV28 and J is TRBJ2-7; 7 positions match TRBD2. Germline CDR1 reads MDHEN; CDR2 reads SYDVKM. This CDR3 has 14 amino acids. V trimming: 6 bases; J trimming: 2 bases; junction bases outside the gene matches: 7. CDR3 nucleotide sequence: TGTGCCAGCAGCAGGGAGGGCCCAACCTACGAGCAGTACTTC. Protein: CASSREGPTYEQYF.

The chain is built from TRBV27 and TRBJ2-1, with TRBD2 matching over 9 bases. The CDR3 runs 15 residues. CDR1 MNHEY and CDR2 SMNVEV come from the germline V gene (reference sequence). V lost 6 bases, J lost 6 bases, and 9 bases stayed unmatched. CDR3 DNA: TGTGCCAGCAGAACCGGGACTAGCTCTCTCAATGAGCAGTTCTTC. Residues: CASRTGTSSLNEQFF.